The 14 T cell receptor beta chains reported below all come from one sample, sequenced in a study of esophageal squamous cell carcinoma under preoperative chemotherapy. TCRdb redid the calling of the PCR reads with MiXCR, one entry per CDR3 protein. The profile covers some 16,000 distinct CDR3 sequences, with 60% appearing a single time and more than 50% taken by the ten largest. Time point defined: before preoperative PTX-NDP chemotherapy. The specimen was collected from a patient given preoperative chemotherapy. The source of these receptors is a human donor with esophageal squamous cell carcinoma. The donor label of this sample is uncertain.

This clonotype was detected ten times or more. A read error may explain this, as a much larger clone is one base away. The chain couples TRBV6-1 to TRBJ2-1; 7 bases map to TRBD2. CDR1 and CDR2 (germline): MNHNS, SASEGT. The CDR3 loop spans 13 amino acids. The V gene end was trimmed by 7 bases and the J gene end by 13 bases; junction bases not matched to a gene: 13. The CDR3 is CASNQAGRETQFF. The CDR3 bases are TGTGCCAGCAACCAAGCGGGACGGGAGACCCAGTTCTTC.

This sequence joins TRBV7-3 and TRBJ2-1; D may be TRBD1 (5 bases). There are 13 residues in the CDR3. Trimming shortened V by 3 bases and J by 13 bases, and 16 bases separated the two germline ends. Germline V gene data show CDR1 as SGHTA and CDR2 as FQGTGA. The CDR3 nucleotides are TGTGCCAGCAGCTTTCAGGGAAGTGAGACCCAGTTCTTC. It yields the protein CASSFQGSETQFF.

The chain couples TRBV6-1 to TRBJ2-3; the match to TRBD2 covers 8 bases. V lost 6 bases, J lost 2 bases, and 13 bases stayed unmatched. Germline values: CDR1 MNHNS, CDR2 SASEGT. This CDR3 is built from 17 residues. DNA for the CDR3: TGTGCCAGCAGCTCTAGCGGGTGGGGGATAAACACAGATACGCAGTATTTT. This gives the protein CASSSSGWGINTDTQYF.

With regard to this clonotype: The junction departs from the called germline gene at one end, perhaps through a read error. This chain joins TRBV6-1 and TRBJ2-4; possible D gene TRBD2, 7 bases. The CDR3 has 15 residues. Germline V CDR1 and CDR2: MNHNS, SASEGT. CDR3 in amino acids: CARSEGGGGQNTQYF. DNA for the CDR3: TGTGCCCGCAGTGAGGGGGGGGGGGGCCAAAACACGCAGTATTTC.

This clonotype has a count of ten or more. The rearrangement uses TRBV6-1 and TRBJ1-1; 7 bases match TRBD1. The CDR3 extends over 14 amino acids. Germline assignment: CDR1 MNHNS and CDR2 SASEGT. Trimming took 0 bases from V and 3 from J; bases not matched to a gene: 1. CDR3 protein: CASSEAQGYTEAFF. CDR3 DNA sequence: TGTGCCAGCAGTGAAGCACAGGGGTACACTGAAGCTTTCTTT.

This clonotype was picked up many times. Written as DNA, the CDR3 is TGTGCCAGCCTTCAGGGGGTTCGAACCACCGGGGAGCTGTTTTTT. Residues: CASLQGVRTTGELFF. The chain combines TRBV6-1 with TRBJ2-2; 7 bases line up with TRBD1. The germline V gene encodes CDR1 MNHNS and CDR2 SASEGT. Losses at the gene ends were 8 bases for V and 4 bases for J; bases not matched to a gene: 10. There are 15 residues in the CDR3.

Details on this clonotype: A read error may explain this, as a much larger clone is one base away. The chain carries TRBV6-1 and TRBJ2-1; D unresolved. Germline loops: CDR1 MNHNS, CDR2 SASEGT. Trimming took 2 bases from V and 10 from J, leaving 9 bases between them. CDR3 length: 12 amino acids. Written as DNA, the CDR3 is TGTGCCAGCAGTGAACCAGGTTACGAGCAGTTCTTC. This sequence encodes CASSEPGYEQFF.

This clonotype is deemed large. The V and J genes are TRBV6-1 and TRBJ2-1; no reliable D call. The CDR3 runs to 13 residues. The ends were cut back, 2 bases at V and 6 bases at J, with 8 bases in the middle. Per germline, CDR1 MNHNS and CDR2 SASEGT. The DNA for the CDR3 is TGTGCCAGCAGTGAACCCCCTGGCAATGAGCAGTTCTTC. It yields the protein CASSEPPGNEQFF.

This rearrangement joins TRBV7-2 to TRBJ2-3; maybe TRBD1 (5 bases). The V end lost 9 bases, the J end lost 9 bases, and 25 bases lay between the germline ends. In germline, CDR1 is SGHTA, CDR2 FQGNSA. CDR3 length equals 15 residues. DNA of the CDR3: TGTGCCAGGAGGTTAGGGCCATGGGGCCAAGAGACGCAGTATTTT. Translated, it gives CARRLGPWGQETQYF. Based on the CDR3 plus reference TRBV7-2 and TRBJ2-3, the full variable domain is GAGVSQSPSNKVTEKGKDVELRCDPISGHTALYWYRQSLGQGLEFLIYFQGNSAPDKSGLPSDRFSAERTGGSVSTLTIQRTQQEDSAVYLCARRLGPWGQETQYFGPGTRLTVL.

This clonotype showed up just once. Germline is not matched at one junction end, which may reflect a read error. The gene calls are TRBV6-1 and TRBJ2-3, with 8 bases lining up with TRBD2. The CDR3 is 16 residues long. Germline V CDR1 and CDR2: MNHNS, SASEGT. The CDR3 nucleotides read TGTGCCAGCGCGGGGGGTGGGGGGGGAGACCAAGATACCCAGTATTTC. Translation: CASAGGGGGDQDTQYF.

On this clonotype: At one end, the junction sequence differs from germline, possibly due to a read error. This chain uses TRBV6-1 with TRBJ2-3; D possibly corresponds to TRBD2 (5 bases). Germline assignment: CDR1 MNHNS and CDR2 SASEGT. The CDR3 has 16 residues. The CDR3 DNA reads TGTGCCAGCACGGAGCGCGGGCACCGACCCACAGATACGCAGTATTTC. This codes for CASTERGHRPTDTQYF.

Points on this clonotype: A junction end diverges from the germline sequence, so it may reflect a read error. This rearrangement joins TRBV6-4 to TRBJ2-4; D not certain. This CDR3 comprises 15 residues. The germline CDR1 and CDR2 sequences are MRHNA and SNTAGT. CDR3 coding DNA: TGTGCCAGCAGTCTGGGTGGGTGGGCCAAAAACACTCAGTACTTT. Translation gives CASSLGGWAKNTQYF.

The V call is TRBV6-1, the J call TRBJ2-5; D is undetermined. CDR3 length equals 13 residues. V was shortened by 1 base and J by 4 bases, with 7 bases between the two germline ends. Germline CDR1 reads MNHNS; CDR2 reads SASEGT. CDR3 protein: CASSEVAGETQYF. The CDR3 region has the DNA TGTGCCAGCAGTGAAGTGGCAGGAGAGACCCAGTACTTC.

In the case of this clonotype: One end of the junction is discordant with germline, which a read error may explain. The genes are TRBV6-8 and TRBJ2-6; 9 nucleotides line up with TRBD2. The CDR3 covers 14 residues. Looked up from germline, CDR1 is MNHGY and CDR2 is SAAAGT. CDR3 sequence (DNA): TGTGCCAGCACAGGGGCGGGGGGGGCCAACGTGCAGTATTTC. Its protein is CASTGAGGANVQYF.